This passage covers 11 T cell receptor beta chains from one sample sequenced in a study of blood T cells in healthy people across ages. Alongside a J-beta primer mix, a sample-barcoded 5' primer served in a second PCR lasting roughly 7 to 11 cycles. TCRdb redid the calling of the 5' RACE reads with MiXCR, one entry per CDR3 protein. Of hundreds of thousands of distinct CDR3 sequences listed, roughly 50% are singletons. Sequencing used blood. The receptors originated from a woman aged 60-75 years in good health.

On this clonotype itself: Germline is not matched at one junction end, which may reflect a read error. In DNA, the CDR3 is TGTGCCGGCAGCATACAGGGGGCCTATGGCTACACCTTC. It codes for CAGSIQGAYGYTF. The chain combines TRBV7-2 with TRBJ1-2; 9 bases agree with TRBD1. CDR1 and CDR2 (germline): SGHTA, FQGNSA. The CDR3 is 13 residues long.

This chain connects TRBV20-1 to TRBJ1-4; no firm D call. Germline lookup yields CDR1 DFQATT and CDR2 SNEGSKA (reference sequence). CDR3 length: 13 residues. V lost 5 bases and J 0 bases, leaving 7 bases between the germline ends. CDR3 residues: CSAAPSTNEKLFF. The CDR3 bases are TGCAGTGCTGCCCCTTCAACTAATGAAAAACTGTTTTTT.

V gene TRBV28 combines with J gene TRBJ1-1; no clear D. The CDR3 has 15 residues. Between the trimmed V and J ends, which lost 2 bases and 1 base, there was a span of 11 bases. CDR1 and CDR2 from the germline V gene are MDHEN and SYDVKM. The CDR3 protein is CASSLRAGGNTEAFF. DNA for the CDR3: TGTGCCAGCAGTTTAAGGGCCGGAGGGAACACTGAAGCTTTCTTT.

This clonotype has a single count. The chain combines TRBV7-9 with TRBJ2-3; no firm D call. Germline V gives CDR1 SEHNR, CDR2 FQNEAQ (reference sequence). This CDR3 has 12 amino acids. The V gene lost 5 bases and the J gene lost 4 bases, with 7 bases spanning the gap. The CDR3 DNA sequence: TGTGCCAGCAGCGCGGCCCCAGATACGCAGTATTTT. It codes for CASSAAPDTQYF. Complete variable domain (other parts from reference TRBV7-9 and TRBJ2-3): DTGVSQNPRHKITKRGQNVTFRCDPISEHNRLYWYRQTLGQGPEFLTYFQNEAQLEKSRLLSDRFSAERPKGSFSTLEIQRTEQGDSAMYLCASSAAPDTQYFGPGTRLTVL.

The chain is built from TRBV5-6 and TRBJ1-1; D not certain. Germline V gives CDR1 SGHDT, CDR2 YYEEEE. Trimming took 2 bases from V and 1 from J, leaving 6 bases between them. This CDR3 comprises 13 residues. The CDR3 region is CASSFYWNTEAFF. The CDR3 nucleotides are TGTGCCAGCAGCTTTTACTGGAACACTGAAGCTTTCTTT.

The chain recombines TRBV7-2 with TRBJ1-1; D gene unclear. V was pared by 5 bases and J by 0 bases, with 4 bases between. The CDR3 has 12 residues. The germline CDR1 and CDR2 sequences are SGHTA and FQGNSA. CDR3 DNA: TGTGCCAGCAGCAAGTTGAACACTGAAGCTTTCTTT. Its translation is CASSKLNTEAFF.

The V and J genes are TRBV3-1 and TRBJ2-7, with TRBD1 as a possible D gene (6 bases). V was shortened by 2 bases and J by 3 bases, with 8 bases between the two germline ends. Germline CDR1 is LGHDT and CDR2 is YNNKEL (reference sequence). The CDR3 is 13 residues long. Here the CDR3 reads CASSQTDSYEQYF. In nucleotides, the CDR3 is TGTGCCAGCAGCCAAACGGACAGCTACGAGCAGTACTTC.

V and J are TRBV5-1 and TRBJ2-5, with 10 bases fitting TRBD1. V shed 6 bases and J 3 bases; nucleotides not matched to a gene: 8. Per germline, CDR1 SGHRS and CDR2 YFSETQ. CDR3 length: 15 residues. CDR3 sequence (DNA): TGCGCCAGCAACCTTCGGACAGGGGGAGAAGAGACCCAGTACTTC. As protein: CASNLRTGGEETQYF. The whole variable domain, remainder taken from reference TRBV5-1 and TRBJ2-5, is KAGVTQTPRYLIKTRGQQVTLSCSPISGHRSVSWYQQTPGQGLQFLFEYFSETQRNKGNFPGRFSGRQFSNSRSEMNVSTLELGDSALYLCASNLRTGGEETQYFGPGTRLLVL.

This clonotype was detected a few times. The chain joins TRBV20-1 to TRBJ1-1, with D possibly TRBD1 on 6 matching bases. Germline-derived CDR1 and CDR2 are DFQATT and SNEGSKA (reference sequence). The V and J ends lost 7 bases and 1 base respectively, with 22 bases between them. The CDR3 is 16 residues long. The CDR3 spells CSGTPPEGHPNTEAFF. CDR3 nucleotides: TGCAGTGGGACTCCCCCGGAGGGACATCCGAACACTGAAGCTTTCTTT.

The V call is TRBV9, the J call TRBJ2-3, with D perhaps TRBD1 (6 bases). Germline V gene sequence: CDR1 SGDLS, CDR2 YYNGEE. V was pared by 2 bases and J by 7 bases, with 29 bases between. The CDR3 is 19 residues long. The CDR3 reads CASSVNRAQDSNALHTQYF. In DNA, the CDR3 is TGTGCCAGCAGCGTCAACAGGGCCCAGGACTCGAACGCCCTGCATACGCAGTATTTT. Variable domain in full (rest from reference TRBV9 and TRBJ2-3): DSGVTQTPKHLITATGQRVTLRCSPRSGDLSVYWYQQSLDQGLQFLIQYYNGEERAKGNILERFSAQQFPDLHSELNLSSLELGDSALYFCASSVNRAQDSNALHTQYFGPGTRLTVL.

The table lists this clonotype with a few counts. The V gene is TRBV7-2, the J gene TRBJ2-4; no clear D. Germline V lookup: CDR1 SGHTA, CDR2 FQGNSA. The CDR3 is made up of 15 amino acids. Between the trimmed V and J ends, which lost 5 bases and 1 base, there was a span of 12 bases. The CDR3 reads CASSQSTWAKNIQYF. For the CDR3, the DNA is TGTGCCAGCAGCCAGTCCACGTGGGCCAAAAACATTCAGTACTTC.